Sequencing of this T cell receptor (beta chain) was carried out in a study of blood T cell repertoires in COVID-19. At the level of the study: Samples came from the United States, Italy and Spain, spanning acute and convalescent COVID-19.

Source study methods: Reference gene primer amplification gave estimated nucleated cell counts. Measured with immunoSEQ multiplex PCR; TCRdb has only the in-frame clones, and not every one. The DNA was the basis for D and trimming; V, J and clone size are from that table. The repertoire includes 260,000 or so clones, around 80% of them detected once, and roughly 5.7% sits in the top ten. V was clipped by 2 bases and J by 3 bases; unmatched bases: 14. CDR3 length: 19 amino acids. The germline gives CDR1 LNHNV, CDR2 YYDKDF (reference sequence). The TCR comes from a man at least 80 years old with acute or convalescent COVID-19. The sequencing sample was made of peripheral blood. The chain joins TRBV15 to TRBJ2-5, with TRBD2 matching 11 bases. The CDR3 protein is CATSRLITGLAALEETQYF. As DNA, the CDR3 is TGTGCCACCAGCAGACTAATCACGGGACTAGCGGCCCTAGAAGAGACCCAGTACTTC.